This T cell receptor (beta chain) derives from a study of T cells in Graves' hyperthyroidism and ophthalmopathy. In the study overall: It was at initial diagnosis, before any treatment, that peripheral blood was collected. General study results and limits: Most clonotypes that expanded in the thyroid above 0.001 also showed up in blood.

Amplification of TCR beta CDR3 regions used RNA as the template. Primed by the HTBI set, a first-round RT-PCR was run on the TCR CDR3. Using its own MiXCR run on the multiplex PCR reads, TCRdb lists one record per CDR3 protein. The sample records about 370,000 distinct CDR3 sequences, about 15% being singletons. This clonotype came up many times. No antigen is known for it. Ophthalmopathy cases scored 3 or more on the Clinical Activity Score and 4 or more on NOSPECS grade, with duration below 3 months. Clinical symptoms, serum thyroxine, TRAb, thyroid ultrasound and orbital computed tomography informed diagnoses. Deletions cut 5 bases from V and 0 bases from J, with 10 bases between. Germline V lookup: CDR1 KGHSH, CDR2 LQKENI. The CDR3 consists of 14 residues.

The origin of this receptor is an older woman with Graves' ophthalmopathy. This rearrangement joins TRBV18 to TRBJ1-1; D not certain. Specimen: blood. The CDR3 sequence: CASSTDGMNTEAFF. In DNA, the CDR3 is TGTGCCAGCTCAACGGACGGGATGAACACTGAAGCTTTCTTT.